This T cell receptor beta chain was documented in a study of OX40 agonist ivuxolimab in advanced cancers. About the investigation overall: Ivuxolimab was an agonistic, fully human IgG2 monoclonal antibody directed against OX40 (CD134), a costimulatory receptor. Of the roughly 54 patients in dose escalation, about 19 had hepatocellular carcinoma, some 15 had melanoma, 9 had renal cell carcinoma and 9 had head and neck cancer. In the dose-escalation cohort, 70% to 85% of patients were male, and the mean age was approximately 60 years with a range of about 23 to 79. Partial responses were achieved by three dose-escalation patients, of whom one had hepatocellular carcinoma and two had cutaneous melanoma. Intravenous ivuxolimab was administered to patients every 2 weeks at six dose levels: 0.01, 0.1, 0.3, 1.5, 3 and 10 mg/kg. Peripheral TCRbeta sequencing aimed to test whether ivuxolimab altered TCR sequence diversity and caused clonal T-cell expansion. Patients were allowed to have had prior anti-PD-1, anti-PD-L1 or anti-CTLA-4 therapy, and 40% of the dose-escalation patients had been treated with checkpoint inhibitors. The paper reports the monotherapy dose-escalation portion (N = 52 patients) of the phase I ivuxolimab trial.

A note on this clone: Its target antigen remains unknown. Per-base quality was not reported, and no clone a single base away is much larger than it.

Points the paper makes about the study in general: In the 0.1-3.0 mg/kg groups, partial responders were among the patients with the lowest normalized peripheral clonal expansion, particularly in CD8+ T cells. Low levels of normalized T-cell clonal expansion were also seen in some patients who did not respond. After ivuxolimab, CD8+ T cells had more expanded clones than CD4+ T cells on average. The antigen specificity of the clonally expanded peripheral T cells was not determined. At doses from 0.1 to 3.0 mg/kg, clonal expansion was seen in both CD4+ and CD8+ blood T cells between baseline and week 6.

The CDR3, cysteine through phenylalanine, is 15 amino acids long. Only the CDR3 region is kept as DNA, spanning 45 bases read in frame from base 1. After removal of 0 bases from V and 7 bases from J, the junction retains 6 bases not matched to a gene. CDR1 and CDR2 are read off the germline V gene as SGHTS and YDEGEE. The trial excluded patients who had a history of autoimmune disease or were on systemic immunosuppression. Peripheral blood for TCR sequencing was collected from all dose cohorts at baseline, on cycle 4 day 1, and on cycle 7 day 1. Samples were obtained from an open-label, multicenter, first-in-human phase I dose-escalation trial of ivuxolimab. Adults with locally advanced or metastatic melanoma, renal cell carcinoma, hepatocellular carcinoma or head and neck squamous cell carcinoma were enrolled in the trial. Before TCR sequencing, CD4+ and CD8+ T cells were separately sorted from peripheral blood.

Genomic DNA was extracted from sorted cells for sequencing of the TCRbeta CDR3 region. The immunoSEQ Assay was used for sequencing of TCRbeta CDR3 regions. TCRdb provides this immuneACCESS table in a form limited to in-frame rearrangements. Some clones are lacking; in checked studies, under half of them reflect an unresolved V gene, and why the rest are absent is not known. The sample table contains over 65,000 clones; only one count was recorded for about 80% of them. The top ten clonotypes cover approximately 0.44% of the sample. The receptor was derived from an adult with an advanced solid tumor such as melanoma, head and neck, liver or kidney cancer. Recombination joined TRBV5-8 with TRBJ1-3; 8 bases in between match TRBD1. This specimen was CD4+ or CD8+ T cells sorted from blood, taken in a trial of the OX40 agonist ivuxolimab. This receptor has the CDR3 CASSLGQGAVNTIYF. The bases read TGTGCCAGCAGCTTGGGCCAGGGGGCAGTTAACACCATATATTTT.